The 21 T cell receptor beta chains below all came from one sample that was sequenced in a study of T-cell memory formation after mild COVID-19. A single record per CDR3 protein comes from TCRdb applying MiXCR to the 5' RACE reads. The sample holds 250,000 to 300,000 distinct CDR3 sequences; 15% to 20% are singletons and the top ten take around a fifth. The specimen sequenced was PBMCs or a T cell subset sorted from them (not recorded which). The receptors were sampled from a man in his late teens or twenties who had mild COVID-19 (a few samples of this study predate the infection). Cell type and time point are not known.

This clonotype was counted a few times. The DNA for the CDR3 is TGTGCCAGCAGCTTAGGCCGGACTTTCCTTCATCCCGGGGAGCTGTTTTTT. It translates to CASSLGRTFLHPGELFF. This chain links TRBV11-2 with TRBJ2-2; D perhaps matches TRBD2 (5 bases). Trimming shortened V by 1 base and J by 6 bases, and 18 bases separated the two germline ends. This CDR3 has 17 residues. Per germline, CDR1 SGHAT and CDR2 FQNNGV.

J is TRBJ2-5 and V is TRBV7-9; D possibly corresponds to TRBD2 (5 bases). CDR1 and CDR2 from the germline V gene are SEHNR and FQNEAQ (reference sequence). This CDR3 comprises 15 residues. V lost 2 bases and J lost 5, with 15 bases in between. The CDR3 DNA sequence: TGTGCCAGCAGCTTATACGAGGGATCCAAGGAGACCCAGTACTTC. This sequence encodes CASSLYEGSKETQYF.

The chain carries TRBV4-1 and TRBJ1-2; D is possibly TRBD1 (5 bases). The CDR3 runs to 15 residues. Germline CDR1 and CDR2: MGHRA and YSYEKL. Trimming left V 3 bases short and J 4 bases short, with 15 bases between. CDR3 nucleotide sequence: TGCGCCAGCAGCCAGAGCAGGGAAGCCCTCTATGGCTACACCTTC. Translation gives CASSQSREALYGYTF.

V usage is TRBV12-2 and J usage is TRBJ2-1; the tabulated D call, TRBD1, remains unverified against the DNA. TRBV12-2 has pseudogene status. This CDR3 has 16 amino acids. CDR3 region: CASRYRDQRSYNEQFF. CDR3 DNA: TGTGCAAGTCGCTACCGGGACCAAAGGTCCTACAATGAGCAGTTCTTC.

This clonotype was detected only a few times. This chain links TRBV2 with TRBJ2-5; a weak D match, TRBD1 (6 bases). The CDR3 extends over 16 amino acids. The germline V and J ends were trimmed by 5 bases and 2 bases, with 18 bases remaining between them. Germline V gives CDR1 SNHLY, CDR2 FYNNEI. The CDR3 sequence is CASSSLRQAIQETQYF. CDR3 DNA: TGTGCCAGCAGTTCGCTCCGACAGGCGATTCAAGAGACCCAGTACTTC.

The rearrangement uses TRBV7-2 and TRBJ2-1; 8 positions match TRBD1. CDR1 and CDR2 (germline): SGHTA, FQGNSA. Trimming cost V 5 bases and J 4 bases; bases outside gene matches: 16. This CDR3 comprises 18 residues. CDR3 region: CASSPRAGGGWGYNEQFF. In DNA, the CDR3 is TGTGCCAGCAGCCCTAGGGCAGGGGGCGGTTGGGGATACAATGAGCAGTTCTTC.

The chain couples TRBV28 to TRBJ2-5, with TRBD1 matching over 7 bases. The V and J ends lost 8 bases and 8 bases, in that order; junction bases with no gene match: 8. The CDR3 contains 12 residues. The germline gives CDR1 MDHEN, CDR2 SYDVKM. CDR3 in amino acids: CASVSQGSTQYF. The CDR3, as DNA: TGTGCCAGCGTTTCACAGGGGAGCACCCAGTACTTC.

This clonotype has just one count. The J gene is TRBJ2-2, the V gene TRBV9; 9 bases line up with TRBD1. The CDR3 spans 17 residues. Trimming took 4 bases from V and 1 from J; bases not matched to a gene: 8. Germline CDR1 SGDLS, CDR2 YYNGEE. The CDR3 DNA sequence: TGTGCCAGCAGCCCTTCGACAGGGGGAGTGAACACCGGGGAGCTGTTTTTT. Its translation is CASSPSTGGVNTGELFF.

This clonotype has more than one count but fewer than ten. The chain has TRBV15 and TRBJ2-3; D uncertain. CDR3 length equals 19 residues. V was shortened by 1 base and J by 4 bases, with 24 bases between the two germline ends. Looked up from germline, CDR1 is LNHNV and CDR2 is YYDKDF (reference sequence). Here the CDR3 reads CATSRVPSFAVGYADTQYF. The CDR3 DNA follows: TGTGCCACCAGCAGAGTCCCCTCCTTCGCTGTGGGGTATGCAGATACGCAGTATTTT.

This clonotype was observed a few times. The chain links TRBV5-8 to TRBJ2-5; 8 bases are shared with TRBD1. Trimming took 5 bases from V and 4 from J; bases not matched to a gene: 4. The CDR3 extends over 13 amino acids. Per germline, CDR1 SGHTS and CDR2 YDEGEE. The CDR3 coding sequence is TGTGCCAGCAGGTTCACAGGGGGAGAGACCCAGTACTTC. It is translated as CASRFTGGETQYF.

This clonotype has more than one count but fewer than ten. DNA for the CDR3: TGTGCCAGCGGACCCTGGGCAGGGGAGACCCAGTACTTC. Residues: CASGPWAGETQYF. The rearrangement links TRBV6-2 or TRBV6-3 to TRBJ2-5; the D gene is possibly TRBD1 (5 bases). The CDR3 has 13 amino acids. Trimming stripped 8 bases from V and 5 bases from J, with 15 bases between. Germline CDR1 and CDR2: MNHEY and SVGEGT.

The gene calls are TRBV2 and TRBJ2-1, with no clear D. Germline CDR1 SNHLY, CDR2 FYNNEI. Trimming left V 1 base short and J 9 bases short, with 13 bases between. The CDR3 contains 14 residues. CDR3 coding DNA: TGTGCCAGCAGTGAAGTCTCTGTGTCTGGTGAGCAGTTCTTC. It encodes CASSEVSVSGEQFF.

The chain carries TRBV5-1 and TRBJ2-1, with D perhaps TRBD2 (6 bases). Germline CDR1 SGHRS, CDR2 YFSETQ. There are 11 residues in the CDR3. The V gene lost 5 bases and the J gene lost 9 bases, with 9 bases spanning the gap. CDR3 DNA sequence: TGCGCCAGCAGTCGGGACTTTGAGCAGTTCTTC. Translating gives CASSRDFEQFF. Looking up the rest from reference TRBV5-1 and TRBJ2-1 gives the full variable domain: KAGVTQTPRYLIKTRGQQVTLSCSPISGHRSVSWYQQTPGQGLQFLFEYFSETQRNKGNFPGRFSGRQFSNSRSEMNVSTLELGDSALYLCASSRDFEQFFGPGTRLTVL.

The CDR3 region is CASSLERDYNEQFF. Written as DNA, the CDR3 is TGTGCCAGCAGCTTAGAACGGGACTACAATGAGCAGTTCTTC. The chain combines TRBV11-1 with TRBJ2-1, with D maybe TRBD2 (5 bases). Per germline, CDR1 SGHAT and CDR2 FQDESV (reference sequence). With 1 base removed from V and 3 bases from J, the gap between germline ends came to 7 bases. This CDR3 comprises 14 residues.

This clonotype was counted between two and nine times. This chain uses TRBV14 with TRBJ2-3; TRBD2 aligns across 10 bases. Trimming cost V 0 bases and J 4 bases; bases outside gene matches: 4. Germline CDR1 is SGHDN and CDR2 is FVKESK. The CDR3 spans 16 residues. This CDR3 reads CASSQDRLAGADTQYF. The CDR3 nucleotides read TGTGCCAGCAGCCAAGATCGCCTAGCGGGGGCAGATACGCAGTATTTT.

J is TRBJ2-5 and V is TRBV12-3 or TRBV12-4, with D possibly matching TRBD2 (6 bases). The CDR3 is 15 amino acids. Trimming shortened V by 4 bases and J by 4 bases, and 16 bases separated the two germline ends. The CDR3 DNA reads TGTGCCAGCAGTTCGGACTACCTCCGGGGAGAGACCCAGTACTTC. Its translation is CASSSDYLRGETQYF.

This clonotype was recorded a few times. The CDR3 coding sequence is TGTGCCAGCAGTTGGGGGGACAGGTGGGACGAGCAGTACTTC. Amino acid sequence: CASSWGDRWDEQYF. V gene TRBV12-3 or TRBV12-4 combines with J gene TRBJ2-7, with 8 bases identical to TRBD1. V lost 4 bases to trimming and J lost 5 bases; unmatched junction nucleotides: 7. This CDR3 is 14 amino acids long.

The sample holds a few counts of this clonotype. The chain recombines TRBV12-3 or TRBV12-4 with TRBJ2-7; 8 nucleotides match TRBD1. The trim removed 4 bases at V and 2 bases at J, leaving 4 bases unmatched. This CDR3 is built from 14 residues. The CDR3 is CASSSRTGPYEQYF. The CDR3 DNA follows: TGTGCCAGCAGTTCGAGGACAGGGCCCTACGAGCAGTACTTC.

This clonotype was seen more than once but under ten times. The chain couples TRBV7-9 to TRBJ2-1, with a tentative D call TRBD2 (7 bases). CDR3 length: 16 amino acids. The V end lost 1 base, the J end lost 5 bases, and 15 bases lay between the germline ends. From germline, CDR1 is SEHNR and CDR2 FQNEAQ (reference sequence). CDR3 amino acids: CASSLVVGGPDNEQFF. The CDR3 DNA reads as TGTGCCAGCAGCTTAGTGGTGGGGGGGCCGGACAATGAGCAGTTCTTC.

This clonotype showed up just a few times. CDR3: CATSAQSGGDQYF. CDR3 nucleotide sequence: TGTGCCACCAGTGCCCAGTCAGGGGGCGACCAGTACTTC. This chain connects TRBV24-1 to TRBJ2-5, with 8 bases fitting TRBD1. V was clipped by 5 bases and J by 10 bases; unmatched bases: 8. The CDR3 loop spans 13 amino acids. The germline CDR1 and CDR2 sequences are KGHDR and SFDVKD.

The genes are TRBV7-2 and TRBJ2-1; 8 nucleotides align to TRBD2. CDR1 and CDR2 from the germline V gene are SGHTA and FQGNSA. J lost 6 bases, V lost 3 bases, and 4 bases had no gene match. The CDR3 consists of 14 residues. The CDR3 loop is CASSLLGTSNEQFF. In DNA form, the CDR3 reads TGTGCCAGCAGCTTGCTCGGGACTAGCAATGAGCAGTTCTTC.